The 10 T cell receptor beta chains below all came from one sample that was sequenced in a study of blood T cell repertoires in COVID-19. Measured with immunoSEQ multiplex PCR; TCRdb has only the in-frame clones, and not every one. The sample lists more than 200,000 clones; around nine tenths were seen once. The sample taken for sequencing was PBMCs or T cells enriched from blood (not recorded which). The receptor set was obtained from a woman aged 25 to 39 who had been exposed to COVID-19.

This sequence joins TRBV9 and TRBJ1-1; 7 positions agree with TRBD1. After removal of 3 bases from V and 0 bases from J, the junction contained 2 bases not matched to a gene. The CDR3 runs 14 residues. CDR1 SGDLS and CDR2 YYNGEE come from the germline V gene. The CDR3 region is CASSAQGMNTEAFF. The DNA for the CDR3 is TGTGCCAGCAGCGCACAGGGGATGAACACTGAAGCTTTCTTT.

This rearrangement joins TRBV2 to TRBJ2-7, with TRBD2 matching 14 bases. The germline V gene has CDR1 SNHLY and CDR2 FYNNEI. This CDR3 region has 15 residues. V gave up 7 bases and J gave up 9 bases; unmatched junction bases: 11. The CDR3 bases are TGTGCCAGCATCGGGACTAGCGGGAGAGGAACGAGGCAGTACTTC. Translated: CASIGTSGRGTRQYF.

The V call is TRBV29-1, the J call TRBJ1-2, with D perhaps TRBD1 (5 bases). The CDR3 contains 14 residues. Germline CDR1 reads SQVTM; CDR2 reads ANQGSEA. The V gene lost 6 bases and the J gene lost 4 bases, with 18 bases spanning the gap. As DNA, the CDR3 is TGCAGCGTAGCTTTACAGGATATACGCTATGGCTACACCTTC. Amino acid sequence: CSVALQDIRYGYTF.

The rearrangement uses TRBV5-4 and TRBJ2-7; D not resolved. V shed 4 bases and J shed 2 bases, with 13 bases lying between them. This CDR3 has 14 amino acids. Germline V gene data show CDR1 as SGHNT and CDR2 as YYREEE (reference sequence). The CDR3 DNA follows: TGTGCCAGCAGCCCTAGAGCGAGTCCCTACGAGCAGTACTTC. It encodes CASSPRASPYEQYF.

The CDR3: CASSAGGQGMVAFF. As DNA, the CDR3 is TGTGCCAGTAGTGCAGGAGGACAGGGGATGGTAGCTTTCTTT. V gene TRBV19 combines with J gene TRBJ1-1; 9 bases match TRBD1. V shed 5 bases, J shed 10 bases, and the junction held 11 bases outside the gene matches. This CDR3 contains 14 residues. Per the germline V gene, CDR1 is LNHDA and CDR2 is SQIVND (reference sequence).

In DNA, the CDR3 is TGTGCCAGTAGTAGCGATCTCCAGCCCCAGCATTTT. Protein product: CASSSDLQPQHF. The V and J genes are TRBV19 and TRBJ1-5; D is uncertain. This CDR3 is 12 amino acids long. CDR1 LNHDA and CDR2 SQIVND come from the germline V gene (reference sequence). Trimming took off 4 bases at V and 7 bases at J, with 8 bases between the two ends.

The chain links TRBV3-1 (or the pseudogene TRBV3-2) to TRBJ2-2; possibly TRBD2 for D (6 bases). CDR3 length: 16 amino acids. V gave up 4 bases and J gave up 6 bases, with 18 bases separating them. CDR1 LGHDT and CDR2 YNNKEL come from the germline V gene (reference sequence). The CDR3 DNA follows: TGTGCCAGCAGCCCAAATCACGGAGGGGTGGCCGGGGAGCTGTTTTTT. Translation: CASSPNHGGVAGELFF.

This CDR3 reads CASSDHLAGADTQYF. The CDR3 nucleotides are TGTGCCAGCAGCGACCATTTAGCTGGTGCAGATACGCAGTATTTT. The V gene is TRBV9, the J gene TRBJ2-3; D is uncertain. The V and J ends lost 3 bases and 4 bases respectively, with 15 bases between them. From germline, CDR1 is SGDLS and CDR2 YYNGEE. The CDR3 has 15 residues.

The chain joins TRBV19 to TRBJ2-7, with 8 nucleotides matching TRBD1. V shed 3 bases, J shed 6 bases, and the junction held 10 bases outside the gene matches. The CDR3 sequence is 15 residues long. Germline V lookup: CDR1 LNHDA, CDR2 SQIVND (reference sequence). The DNA of the CDR3 is TGTGCCAGTAGTATCCCAGGGGGCGAAGTAGGCGAGCAGTACTTC. It yields the protein CASSIPGGEVGEQYF.

The sample holds one count of this clone. The chain couples TRBV19 to TRBJ2-3; TRBD1 is a possible D gene (5 bases). Trimming stripped 3 bases from V and 2 bases from J, with 12 bases between. The length of the CDR3 is 15 residues. CDR1 LNHDA and CDR2 SQIVND come from the germline V gene (reference sequence). The CDR3 sequence is CASSIISGATDTQYF. DNA of the CDR3: TGTGCCAGTAGTATTATAAGTGGGGCCACAGATACGCAGTATTTT.